The clone carrying this T cell receptor beta chain came up a few times. No antigen is known for it. The sample originates from a study of CD8 T cells in ankylosing spondylitis. Whole-study findings and limits: Apparently characteristic of ankylosing spondylitis blood was a TCR beta motif (under ten highly homologous variants).

TCRdb re-analysed the 5' RACE reads in MiXCR, keeping a single row per CDR3 protein. The sample records some 840,000 distinct CDR3 sequences, approximately 12% being singletons. This CDR3 spans 14 amino acids. Germline-derived CDR1 and CDR2 are SGDLS and YYNGEE. V lost 6 bases and J 5 bases, leaving 15 bases between the germline ends. Sequencing was done on a sample of blood, either unsorted or a sorted T cell fraction (not recorded which). The TCR originated in a male donor with ankylosing spondylitis. The chain combines TRBV9 with TRBJ2-1; a weak D match, TRBD1 (5 bases). This CDR3 reads CASNSFDSHNEQFF. CDR3 bases: TGTGCCAGCAACTCCTTTGACAGTCACAATGAGCAGTTCTTC.